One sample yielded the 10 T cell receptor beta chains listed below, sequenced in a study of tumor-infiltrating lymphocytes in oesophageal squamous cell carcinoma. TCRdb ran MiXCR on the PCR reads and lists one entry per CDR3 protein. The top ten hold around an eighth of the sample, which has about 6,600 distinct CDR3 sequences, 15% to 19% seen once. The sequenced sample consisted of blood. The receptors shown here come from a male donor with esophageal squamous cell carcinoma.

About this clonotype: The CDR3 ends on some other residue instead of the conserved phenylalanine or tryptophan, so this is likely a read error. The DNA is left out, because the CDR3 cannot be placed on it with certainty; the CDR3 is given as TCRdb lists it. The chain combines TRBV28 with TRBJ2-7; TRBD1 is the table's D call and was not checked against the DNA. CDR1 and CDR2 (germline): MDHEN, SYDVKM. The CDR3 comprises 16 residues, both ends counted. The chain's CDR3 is CASSLAGQHYGYTFGS.

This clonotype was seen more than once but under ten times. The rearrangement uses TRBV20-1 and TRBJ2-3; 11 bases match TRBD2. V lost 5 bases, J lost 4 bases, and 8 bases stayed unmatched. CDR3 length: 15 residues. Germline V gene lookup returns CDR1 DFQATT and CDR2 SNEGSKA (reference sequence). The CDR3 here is CSAYSGGADADTQYF. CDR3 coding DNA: TGCAGTGCTTATAGCGGGGGGGCCGATGCAGATACGCAGTATTTT.

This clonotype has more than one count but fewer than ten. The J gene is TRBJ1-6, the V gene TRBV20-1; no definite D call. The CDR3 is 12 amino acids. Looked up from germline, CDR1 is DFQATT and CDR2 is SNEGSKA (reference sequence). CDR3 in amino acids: CSCSSYNSPLHF. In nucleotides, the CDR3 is TGCAGCTGCAGCTCCTATAATTCACCCCTCCACTTT.

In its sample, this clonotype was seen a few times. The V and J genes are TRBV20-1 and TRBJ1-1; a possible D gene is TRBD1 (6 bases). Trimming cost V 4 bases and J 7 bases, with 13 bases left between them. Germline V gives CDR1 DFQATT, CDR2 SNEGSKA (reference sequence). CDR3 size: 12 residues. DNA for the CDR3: TGCAGTGCTACAATGCAGGGGAGTGAAGCTTTCTTT. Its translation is CSATMQGSEAFF.

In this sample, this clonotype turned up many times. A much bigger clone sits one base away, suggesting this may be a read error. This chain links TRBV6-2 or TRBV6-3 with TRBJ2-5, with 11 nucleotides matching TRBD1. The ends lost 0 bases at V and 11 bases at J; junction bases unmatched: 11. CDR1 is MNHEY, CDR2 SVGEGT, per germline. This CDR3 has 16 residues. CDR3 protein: CASSYSTGQGVGEQYF. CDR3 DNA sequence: TGTGCCAGCAGTTACTCGACGGGACAGGGGGTCGGGGAGCAGTACTTC.

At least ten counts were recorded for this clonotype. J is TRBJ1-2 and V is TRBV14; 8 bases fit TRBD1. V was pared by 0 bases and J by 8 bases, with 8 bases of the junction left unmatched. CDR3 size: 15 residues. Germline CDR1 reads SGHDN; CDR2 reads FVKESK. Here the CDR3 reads CASSQEHLDRGGYTF. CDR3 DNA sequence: TGTGCCAGCAGCCAAGAACACCTCGACAGGGGCGGCTACACCTTC.

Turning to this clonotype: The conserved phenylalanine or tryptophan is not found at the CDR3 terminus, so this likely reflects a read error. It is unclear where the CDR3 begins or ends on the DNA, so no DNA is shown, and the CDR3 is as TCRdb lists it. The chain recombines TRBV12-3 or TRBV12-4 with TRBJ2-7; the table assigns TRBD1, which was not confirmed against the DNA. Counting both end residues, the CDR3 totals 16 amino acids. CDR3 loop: CASSFSPESYGYTFGS.

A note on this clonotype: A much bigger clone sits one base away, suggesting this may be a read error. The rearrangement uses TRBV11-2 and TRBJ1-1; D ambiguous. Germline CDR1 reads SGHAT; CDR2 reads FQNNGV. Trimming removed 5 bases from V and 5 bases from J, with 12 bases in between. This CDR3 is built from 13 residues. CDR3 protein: CASSVRVSTEAFF. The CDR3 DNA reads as TGTGCCAGCAGCGTGAGGGTGTCGACTGAAGCTTTCTTT.

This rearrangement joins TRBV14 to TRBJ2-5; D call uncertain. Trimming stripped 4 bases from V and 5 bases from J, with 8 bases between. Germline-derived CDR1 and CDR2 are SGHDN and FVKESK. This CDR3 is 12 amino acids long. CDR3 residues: CASSPTVETQYF. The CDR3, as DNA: TGTGCCAGCAGCCCCACAGTGGAGACCCAGTACTTC.

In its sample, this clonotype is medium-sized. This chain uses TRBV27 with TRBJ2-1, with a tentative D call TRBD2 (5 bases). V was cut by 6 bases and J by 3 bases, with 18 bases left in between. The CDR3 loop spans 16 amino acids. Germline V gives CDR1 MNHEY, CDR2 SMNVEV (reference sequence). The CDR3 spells CASSSGRGRVYNEQFF. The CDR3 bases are TGTGCCAGCAGCTCAGGCCGGGGTCGGGTCTACAATGAGCAGTTCTTC.